This record looks at one TCR beta chain sequence and its context. The sample belongs to a study of OX40 agonist ivuxolimab in advanced cancers. TCRdb's table, derived via immunoSEQ multiplex PCR, lists solely in-frame clones and lacks some. The sample consists of under 110,000 clones, about nine tenths of them appearing once. The germline V gene has CDR1 SNHLY and CDR2 FYNNEI. The CDR3 runs to 15 residues. The ends lost 7 bases at V and 9 bases at J; junction bases unmatched: 13. The source material was CD4+ or CD8+ T cells sorted from blood, sampled in a trial of the OX40 agonist ivuxolimab. J is TRBJ2-2 and V is TRBV2, with 8 bases fitting TRBD2. The receptor was isolated from an adult with an advanced solid tumor such as melanoma, head and neck, liver or kidney cancer. Here the CDR3 DNA reads TGTGCCAGCATCGGGGGGGGTTCACCGAACCGGGAGCTGTTTTTT. Protein: CASIGGGSPNRELFF.